One T cell receptor beta chain is described in this entry. What it binds is not known. The data were obtained in a study of blood T cells in healthy people across ages. The authors ran a second PCR of roughly 7 to 11 cycles using a sample-barcoded 5' primer and a J-beta primer mix. Every cDNA was tagged by a template-switch adaptor with 12 random nucleotides. TCRdb analysed the 5' RACE reads with MiXCR anew, one entry per CDR3 protein. The sample contains 500,000 to 550,000 distinct CDR3 sequences, 24% of which appear only once. Findings and caveats of the study: Age brought a roughly linear fall in TCR beta diversity measured per million T cells.

Germline-derived CDR1 and CDR2 are MDHEN and SYDVKM. The CDR3 runs 16 residues. V shed 6 bases, J shed 6 bases, and the junction held 12 bases outside the gene matches. These sequences were also reported in another study, on T cells of mothers and their children.

Source material: blood. The sequence came from a boy under 18 in good health. J is TRBJ2-7 and V is TRBV28; TRBD2 matches at 12 bases. The CDR3 nucleotides read TGTGCCAGCAGCCGCGGACTAGCGGGAACCTTCGGCGAGCAGTACTTC. Its translation: CASSRGLAGTFGEQYF.